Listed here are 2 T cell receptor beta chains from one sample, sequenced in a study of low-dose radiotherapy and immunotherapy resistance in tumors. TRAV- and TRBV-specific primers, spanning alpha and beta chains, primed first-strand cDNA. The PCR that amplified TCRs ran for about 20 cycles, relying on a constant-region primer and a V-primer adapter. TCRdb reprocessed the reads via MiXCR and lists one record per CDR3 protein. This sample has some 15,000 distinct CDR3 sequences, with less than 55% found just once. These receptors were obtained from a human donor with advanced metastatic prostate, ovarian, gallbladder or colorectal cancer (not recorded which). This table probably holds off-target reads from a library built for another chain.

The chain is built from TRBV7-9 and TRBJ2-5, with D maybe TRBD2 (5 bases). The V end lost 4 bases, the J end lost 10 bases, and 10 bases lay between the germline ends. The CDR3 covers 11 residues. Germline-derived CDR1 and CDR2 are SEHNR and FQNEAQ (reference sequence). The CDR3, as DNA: TGTGCCAGCAGCTCACTAGATTACCAGTACTTC. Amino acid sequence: CASSSLDYQYF.

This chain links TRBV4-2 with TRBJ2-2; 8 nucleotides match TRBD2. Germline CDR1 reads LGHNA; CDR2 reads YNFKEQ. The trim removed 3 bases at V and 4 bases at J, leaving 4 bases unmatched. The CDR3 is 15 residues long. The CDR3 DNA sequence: TGTGCCAGCAGCCAGCGGGGGGCGGGCACCGGGGAGCTGTTTTTT. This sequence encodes CASSQRGAGTGELFF.